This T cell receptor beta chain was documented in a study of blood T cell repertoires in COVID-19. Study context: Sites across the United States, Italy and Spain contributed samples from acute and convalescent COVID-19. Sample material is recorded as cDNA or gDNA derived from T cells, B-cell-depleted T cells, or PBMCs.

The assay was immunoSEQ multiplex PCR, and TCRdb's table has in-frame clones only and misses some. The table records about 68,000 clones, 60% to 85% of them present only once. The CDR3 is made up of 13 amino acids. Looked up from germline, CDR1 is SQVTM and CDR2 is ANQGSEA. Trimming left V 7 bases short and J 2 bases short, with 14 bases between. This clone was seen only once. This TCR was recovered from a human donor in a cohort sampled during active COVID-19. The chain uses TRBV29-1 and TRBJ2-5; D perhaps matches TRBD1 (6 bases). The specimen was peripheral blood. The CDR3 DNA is TGCAGCGCGCGTCGGGACACTCAAGAGACCCAGTACTTC. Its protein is CSARRDTQETQYF.